One sample yielded the 14 T cell receptor beta chains listed below, sequenced in a study of T cell responses to AZD1222 COVID-19 vaccine. Repertoires were generated with immunoSEQ multiplex PCR, while TCRdb's copy carries only in-frame clones and drops some. The sample carries 95,000 to 130,000 clones, more than 85% recorded once. The sequences come from peripheral blood, collected on day 0 of AZD1222 vaccination. The origin of the receptors is an adult in good health.

This chain uses TRBV5-1 with TRBJ2-3, with D perhaps matching TRBD1 (6 bases). CDR1 is SGHRS and CDR2 is YFSETQ in the germline V gene. This CDR3 spans 15 amino acids. V lost 4 bases to trimming and J lost 0 bases, with 12 bases between them. The CDR3: CASSQLTGSTDTQYF. The CDR3, as DNA: TGCGCCAGCAGCCAGCTAACAGGGAGCACAGATACGCAGTATTTT.

The J gene is TRBJ1-1, the V gene TRBV5-1; D is possibly TRBD1 (6 bases). V was shortened by 0 bases and J by 4 bases, with 13 bases between the two germline ends. The CDR3 has 15 residues. Looked up from germline, CDR1 is SGHRS and CDR2 is YFSETQ. In DNA, the CDR3 is TGCGCCAGCAGCTTGGAGGTGGGACACGGCACTGAAGCTTTCTTT. It translates to CASSLEVGHGTEAFF.

The CDR3 reads CAAQGALENTEAFF. The CDR3 DNA reads TGTGCCGCACAGGGGGCTCTTGAGAACACTGAAGCTTTCTTT. V and J are TRBV21-1 and TRBJ1-1; the table's D gene call, TRBD1, was not cross checked with the DNA. TRBV21-1 is a pseudogene. The CDR3 length is 14 residues.

V is TRBV7-9 and J is TRBJ1-5, with TRBD1 matching 7 bases. Germline CDR1 and CDR2: SEHNR and FQNEAQ (reference sequence). The V segment lost 1 base and the J segment 5 bases; nucleotides outside the gene matches: 8. CDR3 length: 16 amino acids. DNA of the CDR3: TGTGCCAGCAGCTTAGGGGCAGGGGGACCTTATCAGCCCCAGCATTTT. It is translated as CASSLGAGGPYQPQHF.

The CDR3 DNA sequence: TGCAGCGTTGGGGCCGCGGGTGAAAAACTGTTTTTT. It specifies CSVGAAGEKLFF. The chain has TRBV29-1 and TRBJ1-4; D gene ambiguous. This CDR3 has 12 amino acids. Trimming left V 4 bases short and J 7 bases short, with 10 bases between. Germline V gives CDR1 SQVTM, CDR2 ANQGSEA.

The CDR3 here is CASSYLGSGEKLFF. The DNA of the CDR3 is TGTGCCAGCAGTTACTTAGGTTCCGGTGAAAAACTGTTTTTT. The rearrangement joins TRBV6-5 to TRBJ1-4; D remains unclear. The germline V and J ends were trimmed by 1 base and 7 bases, with 10 bases remaining between them. This CDR3 spans 14 amino acids. CDR1 is MNHEY and CDR2 is SVGAGI in the germline V gene.

The chain combines TRBV11-3 with TRBJ1-1; D remains unclear. V was trimmed by 1 base and J by 1 base, leaving 7 bases between them. There are 14 residues in the CDR3. CDR1 SGHNT and CDR2 YENEEA come from the germline V gene. The CDR3 region is CASSLGTGNTEAFF. The CDR3 coding sequence is TGTGCCAGCAGCTTAGGTACGGGGAACACTGAAGCTTTCTTT.

This rearrangement joins TRBV5-1 to TRBJ1-2; D remains ambiguous. V was pared by 0 bases and J by 2 bases, with 11 bases between. Germline V gene lookup returns CDR1 SGHRS and CDR2 YFSETQ. The CDR3 sequence is 15 residues long. In DNA form, the CDR3 reads TGCGCCAGCAGCTTGGCCGGAACCTACAACTATGGCTACACCTTC. Translating gives CASSLAGTYNYGYTF.

The chain recombines TRBV29-1 with TRBJ2-3; D is perhaps TRBD2 (6 bases). The germline gives CDR1 SQVTM, CDR2 ANQGSEA. V lost 1 base and J lost 5, with 16 bases in between. The CDR3 totals 15 residues. The DNA of the CDR3 is TGCAGCGTTGAAGGCGGGGCCGAAGGCCTAGATACGCAGTATTTT. Translated, it gives CSVEGGAEGLDTQYF.

The chain uses TRBV6-5 and TRBJ1-4; no clear D gene. CDR1 and CDR2 from the germline V gene are MNHEY and SVGAGI. Trimming shortened V by 8 bases and J by 0 bases, and 7 bases separated the two germline ends. The CDR3 covers 13 residues. CDR3 coding DNA: TGTGCCAGCGGGAGGGCAACTAATGAAAAACTGTTTTTT. Its translation is CASGRATNEKLFF.

V usage is TRBV7-6 and J usage is TRBJ2-2, with 12 bases identical to TRBD2. The CDR3 consists of 15 residues. Losses at the gene ends were 5 bases for V and 7 bases for J; bases not matched to a gene: 5. Germline CDR1 SGHVS, CDR2 FNYEAQ. The CDR3 nucleotides read TGTGCCAGCAGCCAACCACTAGCGGGGGGCGGGGAGCTGTTTTTT. Its protein is CASSQPLAGGGELFF.

The chain links TRBV2 to TRBJ1-4; a weak D match, TRBD1 (6 bases). V lost 8 bases and J 5 bases, leaving 15 bases between the germline ends. Germline V gene sequence: CDR1 SNHLY, CDR2 FYNNEI. The CDR3 loop spans 14 amino acids. CDR3 sequence: CASGRGNRNEKLFF. CDR3 coding DNA: TGTGCCAGCGGGAGGGGGAACCGGAATGAAAAACTGTTTTTT.

The chain links TRBV5-6 to TRBJ1-6; D ambiguous. Germline loops: CDR1 SGHDT, CDR2 YYEEEE. The ends were cut back, 3 bases at V and 7 bases at J, with 11 bases in the middle. This CDR3 spans 14 amino acids. As DNA, the CDR3 is TGTGCCAGCAGCTCGGGTCTTTGGAATTCACCCCTCCACTTT. Protein sequence: CASSSGLWNSPLHF.

The count of this clone is one. This chain connects TRBV5-1 to TRBJ2-5; TRBD2 matches 14 bases. The CDR3 is 16 amino acids. Germline CDR1 SGHRS, CDR2 YFSETQ. J gave up 5 bases and V 4 bases, and 7 bases lay outside the gene matches. CDR3 DNA: TGCGCCAGCAGCCAGACTAGCGGGGGGGCCTTTGAGACCCAGTACTTC. It is translated as CASSQTSGGAFETQYF.